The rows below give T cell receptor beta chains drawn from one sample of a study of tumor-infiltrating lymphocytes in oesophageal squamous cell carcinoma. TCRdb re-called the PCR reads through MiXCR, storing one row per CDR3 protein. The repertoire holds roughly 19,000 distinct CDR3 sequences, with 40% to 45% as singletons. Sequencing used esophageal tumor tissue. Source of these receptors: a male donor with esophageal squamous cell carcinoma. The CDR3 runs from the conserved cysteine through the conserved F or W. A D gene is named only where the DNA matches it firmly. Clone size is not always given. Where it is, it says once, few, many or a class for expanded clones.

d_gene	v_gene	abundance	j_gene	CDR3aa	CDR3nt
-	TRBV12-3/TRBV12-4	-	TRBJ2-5	CASSLTASQETQYF	TGTGCCAGCAGTTTAACGGCATCCCAAGAGACCCAGTACTTC
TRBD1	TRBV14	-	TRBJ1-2	CASSHRAGPAGGGYTF	TGTGCCAGCAGCCATCGGGCAGGCCCCGCAGGGGGAGGCTACACCTTC
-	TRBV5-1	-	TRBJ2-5	CASSPGGSRETQYF	TGCGCCAGCAGCCCCGGGGGCAGCCGAGAGACCCAGTACTTC
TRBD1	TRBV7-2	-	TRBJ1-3	CASSLAPTGGRIGNTIYF	TGTGCCAGCAGCTTAGCTCCGACAGGGGGCAGGATAGGAAACACCATATATTTT
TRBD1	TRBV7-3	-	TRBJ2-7	CASSLGTGRSSYEQYF	TGTGCCAGCAGCTTAGGGACAGGGAGGAGTTCCTACGAGCAGTACTTC
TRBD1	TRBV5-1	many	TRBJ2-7	CASSLGQGVNEQYF	TGCGCCAGCAGCTTGGGACAGGGGGTCAACGAGCAGTACTTC
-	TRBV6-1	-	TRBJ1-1	CASSFTPGPPNTEAFF	TGTGCCAGCAGTTTCACACCGGGACCGCCGAACACTGAAGCTTTCTTT
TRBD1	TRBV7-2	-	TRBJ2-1	CASSLSRQGQETQFF	TGTGCCAGCAGCTTATCCCGACAGGGACAAGAGACCCAGTTCTTC
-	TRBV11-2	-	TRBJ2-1	CASSFTGLSYNEQFF	TGTGCCAGCAGCTTTACAGGACTCTCCTACAATGAGCAGTTCTTC
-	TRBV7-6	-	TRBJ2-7	CASSLEGLSYEQYF	TGTGCCAGCAGCTTAGAGGGACTCTCCTACGAGCAGTACTTC
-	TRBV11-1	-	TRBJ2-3	CASSGRGQPSTDTQYF	TGTGCCAGCAGCGGCAGAGGACAGCCTAGCACAGATACGCAGTATTTT
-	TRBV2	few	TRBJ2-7	CASSDLAPPYEQYF	TGTGCCAGCAGTGATCTGGCACCTCCCTACGAGCAGTACTTC
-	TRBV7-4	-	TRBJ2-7	CASSPLGSELYEQYF	TGTGCCAGCAGCCCCCTGGGTAGCGAGCTCTACGAGCAGTACTTC
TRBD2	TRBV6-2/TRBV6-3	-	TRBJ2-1	CASSYSRGAGGIHNEQFF	TGTGCCAGCAGTTACTCGAGGGGGGCGGGAGGGATCCACAATGAGCAGTTCTTC
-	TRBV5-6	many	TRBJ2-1	CASSLWKYNEQFF	TGTGCCAGCAGCTTGTGGAAGTACAATGAGCAGTTCTTC
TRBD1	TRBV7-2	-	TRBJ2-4	CASSTDRGFYNEQYF	TGTGCCAGCAGCACCGACAGGGGGTTTTACAATGAGCAGTACTTC
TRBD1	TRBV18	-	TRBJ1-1	CASSPGTGSLYTEAFF	TGTGCCAGCTCACCGGGGACAGGGTCTCTTTACACTGAAGCTTTCTTT
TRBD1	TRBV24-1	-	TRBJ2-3	CATSSRTGQNTQYF	TGTGCCACCAGCAGCCGGACAGGGCAAAATACGCAGTATTTT
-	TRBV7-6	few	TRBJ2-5	CASSLGLSSETQYF	TGTGCCAGCAGCTTGGGACTGTCGTCGGAGACCCAGTACTTC
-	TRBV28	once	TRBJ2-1	CASSLSPSGNEQFF	TGTGCCAGCAGTTTATCCCCCTCTGGGAATGAGCAGTTCTTC
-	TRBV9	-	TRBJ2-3	CASSGDTDTQYF	TGTGCCAGCAGCGGCGACACAGATACGCAGTATTTT
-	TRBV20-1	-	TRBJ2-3	CSARPRWDTPLTDTQYF	TGCAGTGCTAGGCCCCGTTGGGACACCCCCTTAACAGATACGCAGTATTTT
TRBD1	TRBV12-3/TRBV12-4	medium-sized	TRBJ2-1	CASSLRDRGNEQFF	TGTGCCAGCAGTTTAAGGGACAGGGGGAATGAGCAGTTCTTC
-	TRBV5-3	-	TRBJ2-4	CASSLRVFENIQYF	TGTGCCAGCAGCTTAAGGGTTTTTGAAAACATTCAGTACTTC
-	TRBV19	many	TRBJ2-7	CASSIVHSYEQYF	TGTGCCAGTAGTATAGTACATTCCTACGAGCAGTACTTC
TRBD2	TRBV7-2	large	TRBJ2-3	CASSPGTSGGAEDTQYF	TGTGCCAGCAGCCCTGGGACTAGCGGGGGGGCGGAAGATACGCAGTATTTT
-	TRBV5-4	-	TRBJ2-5	CASSLVGEAETQYF	TGTGCCAGCAGCTTGGTAGGGGAGGCAGAGACCCAGTACTTC
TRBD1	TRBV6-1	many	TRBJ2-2	CASSSRTGNTGELFF	TGTGCCAGCAGTTCAAGGACAGGGAACACCGGGGAGCTGTTTTTT
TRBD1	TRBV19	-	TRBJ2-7	CASSPLGTGTGLRQYF	TGTGCCAGTAGCCCTCTCGGAACCGGGACAGGACTGCGGCAGTACTTC
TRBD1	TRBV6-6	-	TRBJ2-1	CASVPGTGLNEQFF	TGTGCCAGCGTTCCCGGGACAGGGCTGAATGAGCAGTTCTTC
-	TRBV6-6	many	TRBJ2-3	CASSYMLGSTDTQYF	TGTGCCAGCAGTTACATGCTCGGGAGCACAGATACGCAGTATTTT
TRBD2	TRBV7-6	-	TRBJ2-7	CASSDYGTSGSHEQYF	TGTGCCAGCAGCGATTACGGGACTAGCGGGAGCCACGAGCAGTACTTC
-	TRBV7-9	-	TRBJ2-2	CASSFYGDNTGELFF	TGTGCCAGCAGCTTCTACGGGGATAACACCGGGGAGCTGTTTTTT
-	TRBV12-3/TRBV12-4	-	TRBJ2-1	CASSLMGSSYNEQFF	TGTGCCAGCAGTTTAATGGGGAGCTCCTACAATGAGCAGTTCTTC
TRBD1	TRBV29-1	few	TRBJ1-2	CSVDWVRGNYGYTF	TGCAGCGTTGATTGGGTCAGGGGGAACTATGGCTACACCTTC
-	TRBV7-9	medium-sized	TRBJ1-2	CASSQDFNYGYTF	TGTGCCAGCAGCCAGGACTTTAACTATGGCTACACCTTC
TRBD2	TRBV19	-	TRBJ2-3	CASGSGTSATDTQYF	TGTGCCAGTGGGTCCGGGACTAGCGCCACAGATACGCAGTATTTT
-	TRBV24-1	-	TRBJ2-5	CATSDLNPQETQYF	TGTGCCACCAGTGATTTGAACCCCCAAGAGACCCAGTACTTC
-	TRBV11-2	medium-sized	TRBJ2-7	CASTPGRTYEQYF	TGTGCCAGCACCCCGGGGCGCACCTACGAGCAGTACTTC
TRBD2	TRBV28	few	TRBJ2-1	CASTPGGSSYNEQFF	TGTGCCAGCACCCCGGGGGGGAGCTCCTACAATGAGCAGTTCTTC
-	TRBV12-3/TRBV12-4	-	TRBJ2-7	CASSLGQNAYEQYF	TGTGCCAGCAGCCTCGGACAGAACGCCTACGAGCAGTACTTC
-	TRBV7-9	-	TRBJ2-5	CASSLAHVTQYF	TGTGCCAGCAGCTTAGCGCATGTCACCCAGTACTTC
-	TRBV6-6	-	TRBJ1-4	CASSDGSSNEKLFF	TGTGCCAGCAGTGATGGATCTAGTAATGAAAAACTGTTTTTT
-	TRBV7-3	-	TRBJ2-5	CASSLVLGLETQYF	TGTGCCAGCAGCTTAGTTCTAGGGCTGGAGACCCAGTACTTC
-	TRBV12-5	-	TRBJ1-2	CASGLVQGPTLYGYTF	TGTGCTAGTGGTTTGGTACAGGGACCGACCCTTTATGGCTACACCTTC
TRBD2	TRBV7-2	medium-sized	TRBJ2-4	CASSLGGAGDIQYF	TGTGCCAGCAGCTTAGGTGGCGCGGGGGACATTCAGTACTTC
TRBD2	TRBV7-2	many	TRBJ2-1	CASSVTSGVNNEQFF	TGTGCCAGCAGCGTCACTAGCGGGGTTAACAATGAGCAGTTCTTC
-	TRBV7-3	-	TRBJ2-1	CASSPMGREYNEQFF	TGTGCCAGCAGCCCGATGGGACGGGAGTACAATGAGCAGTTCTTC
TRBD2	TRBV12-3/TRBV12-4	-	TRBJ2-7	CASKLAGAAYEQYF	TGTGCCAGCAAACTAGCGGGAGCGGCTTACGAGCAGTACTTC
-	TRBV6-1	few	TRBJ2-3	CASTRGGSTDTQYF	TGTGCCAGCACCCGGGGCGGGAGCACAGATACGCAGTATTTT